This TCR beta chain stems from a study of shared clonotypes between healthy human individuals. Study findings and constraints: Several donors showed sharing of approximately 5% of naive CD4 clonotypes.

Regarding this clone: The antigen is unknown.

TCRdb's copy holds only in-frame clones and misses some; the assay was immunoSEQ multiplex PCR. The sample contains roughly 2 million clones, 90% to 97% of which appear only once. Trimming left V 3 bases short and J 4 bases short, with 10 bases between. Germline V gene lookup returns CDR1 KGHSH and CDR2 LQKENI. The CDR3 has 14 amino acids. Nashville, Tennessee was home to all donors, who were Caucasian adults. This clonotype originated in a man aged 18-30 years in good health. This sequence joins TRBV18 and TRBJ1-5; D might be TRBD1 (5 bases). What was sequenced was naive CD4+ T cells sorted from blood. Documented subset: CD45RA+ positively selected. The CDR3 loop is CASSPWTTNQPQHF. Here the CDR3 DNA reads TGTGCCAGCTCACCGTGGACAACAAATCAGCCCCAGCATTTT.